These T cell receptor beta chains were read from a single sample in a study of shared clonotypes between healthy human individuals. The table came from immunoSEQ multiplex PCR; TCRdb's copy has only in-frame clones and leaves some out. The sample includes some 120,000 clones, roughly two thirds of them seen just once. The sequenced sample consisted of memory CD8+ T cells sorted from blood. These receptors were taken from a woman in her twenties or thirties in good health. Both conserved end residues are part of each CDR3. D genes are given only for firm matches. A row's size may be missing; if present it is once, few, many or a size class.

abundance | j_gene | d_gene | v_gene | CDR3aa | CDR3nt
. | TRBJ2-7 | . | TRBV5-6 | CASSPNWGPGEQYF | TGTGCCAGCAGCCCTAACTGGGGTCCGGGGGAGCAGTACTTC
. | TRBJ1-2 | . | TRBV4-1 | CASSHQKGTGGYGYTF | TGCGCCAGCAGCCACCAAAAGGGGACGGGGGGCTATGGCTACACCTTC
. | TRBJ1-2 | TRBD1 | TRBV7-2 | CASSLASGGNYGYTF | TGTGCCAGCAGCTTAGCGTCAGGGGGCAACTATGGCTACACCTTC
. | TRBJ2-7 | TRBD1 | TRBV5-1 | CASSKDRGRYEQYF | TGCGCCAGCAGCAAGGACAGGGGTCGGTACGAGCAGTACTTC
. | TRBJ2-1 | . | TRBV9 | CASSVAGATVNEQFF | TGTGCCAGCAGCGTAGCGGGGGCGACTGTTAATGAGCAGTTCTTC
. | TRBJ2-7 | TRBD2 | TRBV7-9 | CASSPREGREQYF | TGTGCCAGCAGCCCCCGGGAGGGGCGCGAGCAGTACTTC
. | TRBJ2-6 | . | TRBV29-1 | CSVRDAGANVLTF | TGCAGCGTGCGGGACGCTGGGGCCAACGTCCTGACTTTC
few | TRBJ2-3 | TRBD2 | TRBV11-2 | CASSFGAGGPVDTQYF | TGTGCCAGCAGCTTTGGGGCGGGAGGGCCGGTAGATACGCAGTATTTT
few | TRBJ2-1 | . | TRBV6-4 | CASSDAGVSSYNEQFF | TGTGCCAGCAGTGACGCTGGGGTATCATCCTACAATGAGCAGTTCTTC
. | TRBJ2-3 | TRBD2 | TRBV4-2 | CASSQGTSGRASADTQYF | TGTGCCAGCAGCCAAGGGACTAGCGGGAGGGCCAGCGCAGATACGCAGTATTTT
. | TRBJ1-1 | . | TRBV27 | CASSLLTTPVSTEAFF | TGTGCCAGCAGTTTACTCACGACGCCGGTGAGCACTGAAGCTTTCTTT
. | TRBJ2-7 | . | TRBV27 | CASSLKASPYEQYF | TGTGCCAGCAGTTTAAAGGCCAGCCCCTACGAGCAGTACTTC
once | TRBJ1-2 | . | TRBV29-1 | CSVARYGYTF | TGCAGCGTTGCCCGCTATGGCTACACCTTC
few | TRBJ2-5 | TRBD1 | TRBV7-9 | CASSQGQGVQETQYF | TGTGCCAGCAGCCAGGGACAGGGGGTACAAGAGACCCAGTACTTC
. | TRBJ2-1 | TRBD2 | TRBV5-8 | CASSADSGRVGNEQFF | TGTGCCAGCAGCGCCGATAGCGGGAGAGTCGGCAATGAGCAGTTCTTC
many | TRBJ2-7 | . | TRBV10-2 | CASGGTAIYEQYF | TGCGCCAGCGGGGGGACAGCTATCTACGAGCAGTACTTC
. | TRBJ2-7 | . | TRBV9 | CASSVREGTWASHEQYF | TGTGCCAGCAGCGTAAGAGAGGGGACATGGGCGAGCCACGAGCAGTACTTC